This T cell receptor (beta chain) was recorded in a study of T cells after yellow fever vaccination. Study outcomes and limitations: Peaking faster, on day 5 versus 15, the secondary response was nonetheless weaker. Detected again after the booster were most primary-vaccination clones, at about 96% CD4 and roughly 88% CD8.

Germline V gene lookup returns CDR1 SGDLS and CDR2 YYNGEE. Trimming removed 0 bases at V and 5 bases at J, with 17 bases between. The CDR3 runs 17 residues. From the 5' RACE reads, TCRdb called clonotypes with MiXCR, one entry per CDR3 protein. The sample has 300,000 to 400,000 distinct CDR3 sequences, around 13% seen once. This clonotype was counted once. Its antigen is not known. The TCR sequence derives from a man aged 18 to 35 who received the YFV17D yellow fever vaccine. The genes are TRBV9 and TRBJ2-2, with D perhaps being TRBD1 or TRBD2 (5 bases each). The input for sequencing was CD4+ T cells sorted from PBMCs, taken 15 days after the yellow fever booster vaccination. The CDR3 DNA follows: TGTGCCAGCAGCGTAGGACGAGGCGGTTGGGGGACCGGGGAGCTGTTTTTT. This sequence encodes CASSVGRGGWGTGELFF.